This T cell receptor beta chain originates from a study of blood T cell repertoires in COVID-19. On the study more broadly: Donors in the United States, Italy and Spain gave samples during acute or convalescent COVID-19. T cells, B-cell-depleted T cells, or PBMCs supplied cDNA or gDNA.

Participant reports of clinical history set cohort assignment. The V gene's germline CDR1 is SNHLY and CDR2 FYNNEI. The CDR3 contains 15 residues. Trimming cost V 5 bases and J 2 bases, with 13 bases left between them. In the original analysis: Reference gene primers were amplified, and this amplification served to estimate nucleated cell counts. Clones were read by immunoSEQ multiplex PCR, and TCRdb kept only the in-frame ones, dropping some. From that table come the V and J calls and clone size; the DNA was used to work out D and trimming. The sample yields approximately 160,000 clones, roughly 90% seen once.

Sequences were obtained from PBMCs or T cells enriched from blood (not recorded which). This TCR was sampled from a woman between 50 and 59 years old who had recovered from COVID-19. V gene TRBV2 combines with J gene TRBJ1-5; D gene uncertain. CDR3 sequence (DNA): TGTGCCAGCAGTCGGAGGAGGGAACGCAATCAGCCCCAGCATTTT. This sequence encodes CASSRRRERNQPQHF.